This T cell receptor (beta chain) originates from a study of blood T cell repertoires in COVID-19. Study summary: The origin of the acute and convalescent COVID-19 samples was the United States, Italy and Spain. PBMCs, B-cell-depleted T cells, or T cells provided the cDNA or gDNA that made up the material.

The length of the CDR3 is 15 residues. Per germline, CDR1 SGHNT and CDR2 YYREEE (reference sequence). V was pared by 4 bases and J by 1 base, with 6 bases of the junction left unmatched. Under the authors' procedure: Amplified reference gene primers provided the basis for estimating nucleated cell counts. Produced via immunoSEQ multiplex PCR; TCRdb's table is partial and in-frame only. V and J calls and clone size are those listed in that table; D and trimming were worked out from the DNA. The table records some 130,000 clones, more than 75% of them present only once. The sequence was collected from a woman in her forties or fifties who had recovered from COVID-19. The chain uses TRBV5-4 and TRBJ2-5, with 8 nucleotides matching TRBD2. The specimen was peripheral blood. DNA for the CDR3: TGTGCCAGCAGCCCACCAAGCGGGGGCCAAGAGACCCAGTACTTC. Its protein is CASSPPSGGQETQYF.